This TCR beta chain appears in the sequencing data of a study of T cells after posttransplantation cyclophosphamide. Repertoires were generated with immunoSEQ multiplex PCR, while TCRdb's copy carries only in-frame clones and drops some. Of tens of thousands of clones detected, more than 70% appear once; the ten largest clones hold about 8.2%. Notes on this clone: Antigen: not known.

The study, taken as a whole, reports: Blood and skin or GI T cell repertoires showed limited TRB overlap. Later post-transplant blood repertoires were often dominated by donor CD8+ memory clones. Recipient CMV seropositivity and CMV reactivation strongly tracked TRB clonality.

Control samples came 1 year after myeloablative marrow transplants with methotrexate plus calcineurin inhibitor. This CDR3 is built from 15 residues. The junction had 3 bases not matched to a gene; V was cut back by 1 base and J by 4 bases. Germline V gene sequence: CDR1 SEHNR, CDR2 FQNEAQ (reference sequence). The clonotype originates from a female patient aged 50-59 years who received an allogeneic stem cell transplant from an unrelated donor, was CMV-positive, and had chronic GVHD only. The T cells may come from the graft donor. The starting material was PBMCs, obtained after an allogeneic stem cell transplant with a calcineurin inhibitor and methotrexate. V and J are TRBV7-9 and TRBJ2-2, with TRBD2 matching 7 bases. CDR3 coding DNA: TGTGCCAGCAGCTTAGAGCGGGGTATCACCGGGGAGCTGTTTTTT. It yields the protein CASSLERGITGELFF.